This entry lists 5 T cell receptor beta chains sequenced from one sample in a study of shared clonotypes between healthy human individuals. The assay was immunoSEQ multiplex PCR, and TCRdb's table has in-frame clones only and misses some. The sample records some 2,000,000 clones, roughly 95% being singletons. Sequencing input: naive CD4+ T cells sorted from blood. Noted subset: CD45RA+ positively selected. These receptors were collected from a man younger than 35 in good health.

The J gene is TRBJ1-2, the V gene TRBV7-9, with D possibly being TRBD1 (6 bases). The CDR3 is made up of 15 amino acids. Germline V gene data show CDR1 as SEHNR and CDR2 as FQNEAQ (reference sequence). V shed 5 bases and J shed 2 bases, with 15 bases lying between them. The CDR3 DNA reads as TGTGCCAGCAGCCCGAGGTACAGGGAGAACTATGGCTACACCTTC. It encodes CASSPRYRENYGYTF.

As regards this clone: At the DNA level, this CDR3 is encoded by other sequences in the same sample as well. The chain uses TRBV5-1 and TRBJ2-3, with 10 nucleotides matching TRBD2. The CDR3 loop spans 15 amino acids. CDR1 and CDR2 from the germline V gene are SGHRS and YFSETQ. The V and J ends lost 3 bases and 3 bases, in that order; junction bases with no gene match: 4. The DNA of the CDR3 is TGCGCCAGCAGCTGGGCTAGCGGGGGAACAGATACGCAGTATTTT. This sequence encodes CASSWASGGTDTQYF.

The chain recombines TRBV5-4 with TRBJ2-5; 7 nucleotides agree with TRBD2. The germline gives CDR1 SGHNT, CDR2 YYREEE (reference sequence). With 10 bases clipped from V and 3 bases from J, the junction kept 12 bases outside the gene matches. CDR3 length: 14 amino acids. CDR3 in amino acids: CAVKVTGGKETQYF. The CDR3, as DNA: TGTGCCGTCAAGGTCACGGGGGGTAAAGAGACCCAGTACTTC.

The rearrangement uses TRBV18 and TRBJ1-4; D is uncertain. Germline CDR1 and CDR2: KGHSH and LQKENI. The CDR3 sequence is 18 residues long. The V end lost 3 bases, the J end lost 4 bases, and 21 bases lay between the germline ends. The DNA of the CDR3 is TGTGCCAGCTCACCCCTTCTTTCGAGGGCATCAGATAATGAAAAACTGTTTTTT. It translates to CASSPLLSRASDNEKLFF.

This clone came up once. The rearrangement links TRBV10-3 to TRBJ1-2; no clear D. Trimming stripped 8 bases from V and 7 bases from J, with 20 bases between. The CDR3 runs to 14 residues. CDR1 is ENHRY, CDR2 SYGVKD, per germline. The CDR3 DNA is TGTGCCATCTCCCCCGGTGGAGGGAGCGGTGGCTACACCTTC. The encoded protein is CAISPGGGSGGYTF.